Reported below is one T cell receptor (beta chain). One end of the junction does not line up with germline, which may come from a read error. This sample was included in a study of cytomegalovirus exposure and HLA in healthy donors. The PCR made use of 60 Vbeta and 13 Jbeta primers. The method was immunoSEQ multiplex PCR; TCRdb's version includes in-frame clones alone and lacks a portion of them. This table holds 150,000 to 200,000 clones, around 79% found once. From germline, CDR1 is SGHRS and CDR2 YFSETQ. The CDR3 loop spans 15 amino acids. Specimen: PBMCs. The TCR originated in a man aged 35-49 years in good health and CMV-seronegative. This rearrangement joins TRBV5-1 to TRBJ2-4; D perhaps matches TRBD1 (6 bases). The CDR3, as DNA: TGCGCCAGCAGCCAAGGCGGGTGGGACAAAAACAGTCAGTACTTC. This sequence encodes CASSQGGWDKNSQYF.